This T cell receptor beta chain is drawn from a study of T cell clones after liver transplantation. The wider study: A pre-transplant mixed lymphocyte reaction with TCRbeta sequencing defined graft-donor-reactive clones followed in post-transplant blood.

Looked up from germline, CDR1 is SQVTM and CDR2 is ANQGSEA. The CDR3 runs 13 residues. V lost 4 bases and J lost 5, with 15 bases in between. Profiled with immunoSEQ multiplex PCR; TCRdb holds only in-frame clones, not every one. The table shows tens of thousands of clones, with 90% to 95% occurring only once. The material was CD4+ T cells from blood, obtained about 25 months after liver transplant. This rearrangement joins TRBV29-1 to TRBJ2-7; perhaps TRBD1 as D (6 bases). The clonotype comes from a human patient who received a liver transplant. Some T cells may have come from the graft donor. CDR3 sequence reads: CSVVQTGGDEQYF. For the CDR3, the DNA is TGCAGCGTTGTTCAGACAGGCGGCGACGAGCAGTACTTC.